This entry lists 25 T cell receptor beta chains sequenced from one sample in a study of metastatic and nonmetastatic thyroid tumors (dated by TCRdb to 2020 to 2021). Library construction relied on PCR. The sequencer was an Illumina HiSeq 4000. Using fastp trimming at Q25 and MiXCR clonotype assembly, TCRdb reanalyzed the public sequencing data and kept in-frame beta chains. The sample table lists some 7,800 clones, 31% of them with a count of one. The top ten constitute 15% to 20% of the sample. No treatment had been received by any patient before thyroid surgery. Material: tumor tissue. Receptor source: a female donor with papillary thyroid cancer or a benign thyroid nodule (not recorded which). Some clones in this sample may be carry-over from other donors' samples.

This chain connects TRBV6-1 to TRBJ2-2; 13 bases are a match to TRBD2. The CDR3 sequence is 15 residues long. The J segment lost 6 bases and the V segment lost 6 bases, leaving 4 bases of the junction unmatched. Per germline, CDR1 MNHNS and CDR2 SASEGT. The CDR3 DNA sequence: TGTGCCAGCAGACCCGGGACTAGCGGGGCCGGGGAGCTGTTTTTT. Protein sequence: CASRPGTSGAGELFF.

CDR3 loop: CASSKRALTDTQYF. DNA for the CDR3: TGTGCCAGCAGTAAGCGAGCCCTCACAGATACGCAGTATTTT. J is TRBJ2-3 and V is TRBV6-1; no reliable D call. Trimming removed 5 bases from V and 2 bases from J, with 11 bases in between. This CDR3 is built from 14 residues. Germline values: CDR1 MNHNS, CDR2 SASEGT.

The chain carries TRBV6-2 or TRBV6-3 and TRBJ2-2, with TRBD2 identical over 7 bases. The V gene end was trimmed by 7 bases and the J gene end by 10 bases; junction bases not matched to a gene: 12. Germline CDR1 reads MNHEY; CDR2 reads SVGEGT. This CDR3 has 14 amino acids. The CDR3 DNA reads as TGTGCCAGCAAGTATTGGGCGGGGGTCTCGGAGCTGTTTTTT. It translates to CASKYWAGVSELFF.

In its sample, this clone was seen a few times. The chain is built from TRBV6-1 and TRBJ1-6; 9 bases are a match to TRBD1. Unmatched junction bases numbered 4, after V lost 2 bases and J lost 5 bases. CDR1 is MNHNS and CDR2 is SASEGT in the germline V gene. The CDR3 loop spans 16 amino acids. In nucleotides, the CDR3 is TGTGCCAGCAGTGAATACGGACAGGGGCATAATTCACCCCTCCACTTT. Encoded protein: CASSEYGQGHNSPLHF.

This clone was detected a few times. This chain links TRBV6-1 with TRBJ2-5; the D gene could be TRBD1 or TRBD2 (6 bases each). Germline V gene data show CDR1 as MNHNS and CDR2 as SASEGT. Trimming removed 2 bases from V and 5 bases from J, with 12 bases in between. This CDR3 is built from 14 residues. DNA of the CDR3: TGTGCCAGCAGTGAATGGGGGGCCAAGGAGACCCAGTACTTC. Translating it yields CASSEWGAKETQYF.

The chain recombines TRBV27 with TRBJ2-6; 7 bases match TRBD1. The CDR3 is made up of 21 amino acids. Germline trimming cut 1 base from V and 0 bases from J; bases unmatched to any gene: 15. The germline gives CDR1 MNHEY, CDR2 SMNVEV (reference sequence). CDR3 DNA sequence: TGTGCCAGCAGTTTATACCCCCCGACAGGGAAGCACTCCTCTGGGGCCAACGTCCTGACTTTC. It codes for CASSLYPPTGKHSSGANVLTF. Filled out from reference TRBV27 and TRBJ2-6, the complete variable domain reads EAQVTQNPRYLITVTGKKLTVTCSQNMNHEYMSWYRQDPGLGLRQIYYSMNVEVTDKGDVPEGYKVSRKEKRNFPLILESPSPNQTSLYFCASSLYPPTGKHSSGANVLTFGAGSRLTVL.

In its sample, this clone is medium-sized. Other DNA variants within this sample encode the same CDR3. The CDR3 sequence is CASSSSGTGLTQYF. DNA for the CDR3: TGTGCCAGCAGTTCCTCCGGGACAGGACTGACCCAGTACTTC. The chain carries TRBV28 and TRBJ2-5, with 8 nucleotides matching TRBD1. The ends lost 4 bases at V and 7 bases at J; junction bases unmatched: 8. CDR1 and CDR2 (germline): MDHEN, SYDVKM. The CDR3 runs to 14 residues.

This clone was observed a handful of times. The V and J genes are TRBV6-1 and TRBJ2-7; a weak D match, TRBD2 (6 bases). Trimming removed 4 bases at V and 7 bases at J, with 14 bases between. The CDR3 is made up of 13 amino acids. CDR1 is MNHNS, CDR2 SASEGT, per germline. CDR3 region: CASSAGLGREQYF. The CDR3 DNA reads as TGTGCCAGCAGTGCCGGGTTGGGGAGGGAGCAGTACTTC.

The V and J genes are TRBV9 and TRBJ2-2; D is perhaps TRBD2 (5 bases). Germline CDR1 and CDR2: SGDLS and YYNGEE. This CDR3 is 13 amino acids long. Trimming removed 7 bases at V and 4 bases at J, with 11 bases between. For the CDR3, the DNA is TGTGCCAGCGGCCGGGGAGTCACCGGGGAGCTGTTTTTT. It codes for CASGRGVTGELFF.

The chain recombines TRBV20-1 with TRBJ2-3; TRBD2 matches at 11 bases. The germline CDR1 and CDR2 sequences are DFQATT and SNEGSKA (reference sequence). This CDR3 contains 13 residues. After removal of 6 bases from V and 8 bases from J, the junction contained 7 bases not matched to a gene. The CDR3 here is CSAGLAGLGTQYF. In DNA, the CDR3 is TGCAGTGCCGGACTAGCGGGTTTGGGTACGCAGTATTTT.

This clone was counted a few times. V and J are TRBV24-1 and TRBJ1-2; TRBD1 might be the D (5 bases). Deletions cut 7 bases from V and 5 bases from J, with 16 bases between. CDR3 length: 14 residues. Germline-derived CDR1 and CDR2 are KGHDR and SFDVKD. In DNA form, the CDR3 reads TGTGCCACCAGCGGCCGCCGGGAGGGGTATGGCTACACCTTC. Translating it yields CATSGRREGYGYTF.

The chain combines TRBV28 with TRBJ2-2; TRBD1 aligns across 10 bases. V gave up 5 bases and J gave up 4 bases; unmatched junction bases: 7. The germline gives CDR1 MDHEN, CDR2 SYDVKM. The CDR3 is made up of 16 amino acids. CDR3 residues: CASSALGQGFTGELFF. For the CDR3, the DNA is TGTGCCAGCAGTGCCCTGGGACAGGGGTTCACCGGGGAGCTGTTTTTT.

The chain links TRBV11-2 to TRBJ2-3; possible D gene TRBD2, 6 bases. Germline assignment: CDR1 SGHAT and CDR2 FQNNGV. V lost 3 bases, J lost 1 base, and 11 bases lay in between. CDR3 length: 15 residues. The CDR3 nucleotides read TGTGCCAGCAGCTTGGGACTTTTGGGCACAGATACGCAGTATTTT. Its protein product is CASSLGLLGTDTQYF.

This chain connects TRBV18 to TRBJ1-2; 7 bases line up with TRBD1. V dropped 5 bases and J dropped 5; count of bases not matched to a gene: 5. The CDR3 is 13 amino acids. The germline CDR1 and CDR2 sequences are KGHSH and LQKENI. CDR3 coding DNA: TGTGCCAGCTCAGCCGGGACAGAGTATGGCTACACCTTC. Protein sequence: CASSAGTEYGYTF.

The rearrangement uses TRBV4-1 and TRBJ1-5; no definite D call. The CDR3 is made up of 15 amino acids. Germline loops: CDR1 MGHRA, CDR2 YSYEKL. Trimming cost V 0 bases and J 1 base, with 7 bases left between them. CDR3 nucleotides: TGCGCCAGCAGCCAAGAGGGGTTCAGCAATCAGCCCCAGCATTTT. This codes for CASSQEGFSNQPQHF.

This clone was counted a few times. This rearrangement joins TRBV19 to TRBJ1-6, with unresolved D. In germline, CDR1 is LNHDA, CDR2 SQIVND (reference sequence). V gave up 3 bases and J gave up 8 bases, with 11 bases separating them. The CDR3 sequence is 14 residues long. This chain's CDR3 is CASSMGRFDSPLHF. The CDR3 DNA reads TGTGCCAGTAGTATGGGCAGGTTTGATTCACCCCTCCACTTT.

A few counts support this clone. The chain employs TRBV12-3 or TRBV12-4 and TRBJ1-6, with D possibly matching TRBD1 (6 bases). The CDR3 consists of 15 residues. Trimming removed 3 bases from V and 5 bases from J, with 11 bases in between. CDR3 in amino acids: CASSLMGADNSPLHF. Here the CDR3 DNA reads TGTGCCAGCAGTTTGATGGGGGCGGATAATTCACCCCTCCACTTT.

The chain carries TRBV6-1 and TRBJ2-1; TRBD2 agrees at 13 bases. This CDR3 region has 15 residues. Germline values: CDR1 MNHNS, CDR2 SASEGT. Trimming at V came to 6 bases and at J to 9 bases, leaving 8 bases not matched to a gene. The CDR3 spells CASRGLAGEEAEQFF. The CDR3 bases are TGTGCCAGCAGAGGACTAGCGGGAGAGGAGGCTGAGCAGTTCTTC.

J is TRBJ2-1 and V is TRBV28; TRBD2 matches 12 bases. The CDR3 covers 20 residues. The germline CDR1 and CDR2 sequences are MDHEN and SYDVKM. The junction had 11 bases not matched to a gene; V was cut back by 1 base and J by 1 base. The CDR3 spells CASSLYTGSSGRGSYNEQFF. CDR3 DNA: TGTGCCAGCAGTTTATATACTGGTTCTAGCGGGAGGGGGTCCTACAATGAGCAGTTCTTC. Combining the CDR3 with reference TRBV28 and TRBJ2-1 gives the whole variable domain DVKVTQSSRYLVKRTGEKVFLECVQDMDHENMFWYRQDPGLGLRLIYFSYDVKMKEKGDIPEGYSVSREKKERFSLILESASTNQTSMYLCASSLYTGSSGRGSYNEQFFGPGTRLTVL.

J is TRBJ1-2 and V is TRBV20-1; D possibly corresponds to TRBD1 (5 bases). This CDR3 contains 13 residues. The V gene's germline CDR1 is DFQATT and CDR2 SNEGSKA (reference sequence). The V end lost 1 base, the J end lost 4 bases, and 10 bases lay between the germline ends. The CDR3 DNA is TGCAGTGCTAGAGCAGGGCAGGGCTATGGCTACACCTTC. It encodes CSARAGQGYGYTF.

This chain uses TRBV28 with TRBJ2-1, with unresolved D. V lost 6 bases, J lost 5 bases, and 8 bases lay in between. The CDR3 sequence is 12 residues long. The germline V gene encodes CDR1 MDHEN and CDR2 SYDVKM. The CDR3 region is CASSRLNNEQFF. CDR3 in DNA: TGTGCCAGCAGCCGGCTAAACAATGAGCAGTTCTTC.

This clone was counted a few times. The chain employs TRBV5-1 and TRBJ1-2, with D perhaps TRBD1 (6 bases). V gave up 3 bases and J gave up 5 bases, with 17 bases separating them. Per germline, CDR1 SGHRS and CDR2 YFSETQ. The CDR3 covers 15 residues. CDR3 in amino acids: CASSSGEGIRYGYTF. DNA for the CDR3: TGCGCCAGCAGCTCAGGGGAGGGGATACGGTATGGCTACACCTTC. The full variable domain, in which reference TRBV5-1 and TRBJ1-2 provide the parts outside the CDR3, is KAGVTQTPRYLIKTRGQQVTLSCSPISGHRSVSWYQQTPGQGLQFLFEYFSETQRNKGNFPGRFSGRQFSNSRSEMNVSTLELGDSALYLCASSSGEGIRYGYTFGSGTRLTVV.

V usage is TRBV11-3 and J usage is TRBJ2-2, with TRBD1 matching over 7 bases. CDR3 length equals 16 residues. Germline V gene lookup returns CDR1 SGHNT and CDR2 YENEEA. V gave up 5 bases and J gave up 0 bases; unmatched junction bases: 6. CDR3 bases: TGTGCCAGCAGCAAGACAGGGCCCGCGAACACCGGGGAGCTGTTTTTT. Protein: CASSKTGPANTGELFF.

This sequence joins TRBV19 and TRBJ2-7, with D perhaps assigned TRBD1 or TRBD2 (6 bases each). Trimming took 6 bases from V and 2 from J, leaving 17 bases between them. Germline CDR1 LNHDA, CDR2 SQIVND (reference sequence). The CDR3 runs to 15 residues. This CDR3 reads CASRIDDGGTYEQYF. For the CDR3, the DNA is TGTGCCAGTAGGATTGACGACGGGGGCACCTACGAGCAGTACTTC.

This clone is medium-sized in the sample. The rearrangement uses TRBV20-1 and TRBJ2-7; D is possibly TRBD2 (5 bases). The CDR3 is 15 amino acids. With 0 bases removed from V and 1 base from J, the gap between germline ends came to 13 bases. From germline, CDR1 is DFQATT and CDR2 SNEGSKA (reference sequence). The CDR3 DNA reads TGCAGTGCTAGAGACCACTTACTAGGATCCTACGAGCAGTACTTC. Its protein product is CSARDHLLGSYEQYF.